This T cell receptor beta chain is drawn from a study of T-cell reconstitution after alpha-beta-depleted transplantation in children. This clonotype came up many times. Using unique molecular identifiers, the investigators prepared the TCRbeta library. Each CDR3 protein gets one entry after TCRdb re-called the PCR reads with MiXCR. The data contain more than 150,000 distinct CDR3 sequences, roughly 14% of them seen just once; the ten biggest clones take up 13%. This CDR3 spans 15 amino acids. V lost 6 bases, J lost 0 bases, and 12 bases lay in between. This specimen was PBMCs from the stem cell graft donor, taken from the stem cell graft. The sequence was obtained from a human donor who donated a stem cell graft to a child with acute lymphoblastic leukemia. This chain links TRBV12-3 or TRBV12-4 with TRBJ2-1; D may be TRBD2 (6 bases). For the CDR3, the DNA is TGTGCCAGCAGCCCGCAGCGGGTCTCCTACAATGAGCAGTTCTTC. The encoded protein is CASSPQRVSYNEQFF.